This TCR beta chain was profiled in a study of neurological immune-mediated disorders (dated by TCRdb to between 2018 and 2020). In the study overall: Using UMI-based sequencing, the study compared peripheral blood TCR-beta repertoires from patients with HTLV-I-associated myelopathy (HAM/TSP), patients with multiple sclerosis, and healthy controls. The 85 to 110 TCR-beta libraries included longitudinal samples, technical triplicates and paired sorted CD4+ and CD8+ T-cell subsets alongside PBMC samples. The cohort included some 66 subjects: 14 with HAM/TSP, around 34 with multiple sclerosis, and 20 or so healthy controls.

Healthy controls were blood bank volunteers in Maryland, USA. For unsorted PBMC libraries, 2 million PBMCs were used after storage in RNAlater at -80 degrees C until RNA extraction. PBMCs were separated from peripheral blood using Ficoll-Hypaque density gradient centrifugation and then cryopreserved in liquid nitrogen. On the study overall, not on this receptor specifically: TCR clonal expansion was greatest in HAM/TSP patients and smallest in MS patients, who ranked below even healthy controls. Expanded clones from different subjects shared no identical CDR3 amino acid sequences, which suggests that TCR-beta repertoires were private in all groups.

To synthesize cDNA, template-switch 5'RACE was performed with a primer carrying a 10-nucleotide random unique molecular identifier so that each TCR transcript was tagged. Each sequencing run produced over 160 million TCR-beta sequences covering 15-18 subjects. The RNeasy kit was used for extraction of total RNA. TCR-beta VDJ regions were amplified with primers for the TCR constant region and the 5'RACE anchor, using the KAPA Real-time Library Amplification kit. A first PCR added sample indexes and Illumina adaptors, and a second PCR then raised library yield. After Ampure bead purification, the TCR product of roughly 650 bp was size-selected on a 2% E-gel SizeSelection system. Library quality was checked on a Bioanalyzer, concentration was measured with Qubit, and libraries were quantified with the Kapa Library Quantification kit before pooling. An Illumina HiSeq 2500 sequenced the libraries paired-end 2 x 150 bp. To increase sequence diversity, roughly 23-30% phiX was spiked into each library pool. The original methods were these. Quality-filtered reads were processed with the UMI-based MiGEC pipeline, and over 90% of raw TCR sequences were removed by the MiGEC pipeline during error correction. IMGT germline references were used for alignment of VDJ genes, and clonotypes were defined by a unique CDR3 amino acid sequence together with V-J genes. Clonal expansion, Shannon diversity, and CDR3 relatedness (CalcPairwiseDistances, ClusterSamples) were evaluated with VDJtools, and phylogenetic trees were built with CLCbio workbench. Expanded clones were defined as having at least 8 unique UMIs, based on coefficient-of-variation modelling across technical triplicates. TCRdb passed the public sequencing reads through fastp at Q25 and MiXCR, retaining productive beta sequences. Rows are combined by CDR3 protein, so each entry shows the most common genes and DNA. The V and J calls and clone size are TCRdb's, not the authors'. Within this sample are roughly 50,000 distinct CDR3 sequences, with roughly 26% of them counted one time only. The ten largest clonotypes hold approximately 23% of the sample.

At least ten counts were recorded for this clonotype. Its antigen target is currently unknown. Qualities for individual bases were not recorded, and no much larger clone is one base off. CDR1 and CDR2 (SGHRS, YFSETQ) derive from the germline V gene. The CDR3 starts with the cysteine, ends with the phenylalanine, and has 15 residues. The only DNA kept is the CDR3, 45 bases in frame from the first base. Here V drops 0 bases and J drops 0 bases, and the junction holds 1 base not matched to any gene. This TCR came from a woman in her 70s in good health. Sequencing was done on a sample of PBMCs. The chain joins TRBV5-1 to TRBJ2-7, and 9 junctional nucleotides match TRBD1. The DNA sequence follows: TGCGCCAGCAGCTTGGTGACAGGGGGCTCCTACGAGCAGTACTTC. Its protein reads: CASSLVTGGSYEQYF.